The T cell receptor beta chain under discussion was sequenced for a study of shared clonotypes between healthy human individuals. The overall study: The donor pool was made up of two women and three men aged 18 to 49.

Assay used: immunoSEQ multiplex PCR; TCRdb lists only in-frame clones, some missing. The sample has 850,000 to 1,200,000 clones; about 70% are singletons. CDR3 length equals 13 residues. Losses at the gene ends were 4 bases for V and 5 bases for J; bases not matched to a gene: 5. Per germline, CDR1 SEHNR and CDR2 FQNEAQ (reference sequence). Source material: memory CD4+ T cells sorted from blood. The subset denotes: CD45RA-negative fraction. The chain is built from TRBV7-9 and TRBJ2-7, with 7 bases that match TRBD1. The TCR sequence derives from a man between 18 and 29 years old in good health. The CDR3 protein is CASSSSTGHEQYF. Here the CDR3 DNA reads TGTGCCAGCAGCTCCTCGACAGGGCACGAGCAGTACTTC.